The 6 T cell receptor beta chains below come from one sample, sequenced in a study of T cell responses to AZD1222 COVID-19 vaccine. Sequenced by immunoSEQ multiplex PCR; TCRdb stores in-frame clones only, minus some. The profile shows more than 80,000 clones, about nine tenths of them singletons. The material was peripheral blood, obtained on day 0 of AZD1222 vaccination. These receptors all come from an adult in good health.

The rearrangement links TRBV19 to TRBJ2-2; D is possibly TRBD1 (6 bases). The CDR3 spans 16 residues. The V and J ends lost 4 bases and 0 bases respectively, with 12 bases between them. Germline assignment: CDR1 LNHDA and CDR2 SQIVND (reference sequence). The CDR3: CASSNRAASNTGELFF. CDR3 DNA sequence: TGTGCCAGTAGTAACAGGGCCGCGTCGAACACCGGGGAGCTGTTTTTT.

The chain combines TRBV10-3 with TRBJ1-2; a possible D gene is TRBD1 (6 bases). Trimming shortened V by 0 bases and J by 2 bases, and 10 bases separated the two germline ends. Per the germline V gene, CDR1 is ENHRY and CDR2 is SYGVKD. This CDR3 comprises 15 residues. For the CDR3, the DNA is TGTGCCATCAGTGAGTCGGGGGGCTCAAACTATGGCTACACCTTC. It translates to CAISESGGSNYGYTF.

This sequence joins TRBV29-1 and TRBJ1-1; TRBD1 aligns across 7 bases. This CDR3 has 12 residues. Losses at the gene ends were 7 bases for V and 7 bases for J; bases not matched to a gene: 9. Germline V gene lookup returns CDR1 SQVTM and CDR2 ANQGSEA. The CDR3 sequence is CSGGPGTDEAFF. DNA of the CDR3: TGCAGCGGTGGGCCCGGGACAGATGAAGCTTTCTTT.

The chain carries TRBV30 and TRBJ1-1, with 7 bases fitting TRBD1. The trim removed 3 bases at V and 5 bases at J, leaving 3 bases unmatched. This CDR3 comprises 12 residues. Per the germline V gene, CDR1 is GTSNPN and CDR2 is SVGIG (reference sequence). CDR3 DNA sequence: TGTGCCTGGAGCCCACAGGGGACTGAAGCTTTCTTT. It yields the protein CAWSPQGTEAFF.

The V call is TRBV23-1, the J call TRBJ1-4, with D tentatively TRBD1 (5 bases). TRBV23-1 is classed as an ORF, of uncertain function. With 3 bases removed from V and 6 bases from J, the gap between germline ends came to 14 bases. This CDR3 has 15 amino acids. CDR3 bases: TGCGCCAGCAGTCATCACGGGGGAGGTGATGAAAAACTGTTTTTT. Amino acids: CASSHHGGGDEKLFF.

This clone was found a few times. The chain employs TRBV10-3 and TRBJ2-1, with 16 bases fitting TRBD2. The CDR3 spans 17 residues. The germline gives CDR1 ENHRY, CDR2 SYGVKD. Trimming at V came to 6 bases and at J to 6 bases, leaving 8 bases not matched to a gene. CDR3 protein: CAISAGLAGGTPNEQFF. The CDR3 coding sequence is TGTGCCATCAGCGCGGGACTAGCGGGGGGGACTCCCAATGAGCAGTTCTTC.